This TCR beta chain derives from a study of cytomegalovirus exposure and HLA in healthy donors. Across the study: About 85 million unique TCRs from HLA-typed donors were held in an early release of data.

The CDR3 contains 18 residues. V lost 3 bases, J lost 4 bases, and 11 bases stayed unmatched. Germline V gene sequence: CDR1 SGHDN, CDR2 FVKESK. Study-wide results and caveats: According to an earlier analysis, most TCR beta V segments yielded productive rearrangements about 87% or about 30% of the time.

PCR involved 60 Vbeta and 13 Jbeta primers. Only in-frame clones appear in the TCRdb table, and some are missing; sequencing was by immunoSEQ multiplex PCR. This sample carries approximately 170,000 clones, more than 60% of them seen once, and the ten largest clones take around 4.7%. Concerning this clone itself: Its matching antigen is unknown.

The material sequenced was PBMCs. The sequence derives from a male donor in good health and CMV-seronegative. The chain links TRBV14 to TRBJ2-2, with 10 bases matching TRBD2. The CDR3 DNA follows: TGTGCCAGCAGCCAGGTGTCTAGCGGGAGCCGAGGCACCGGGGAGCTGTTTTTT. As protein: CASSQVSSGSRGTGELFF.